This is a list of T cell receptor beta chains from one sample in a study of chronic HIV infection and antiretroviral therapy. TCRdb reprocessed the 5' RACE reads with MiXCR, giving one entry per CDR3 protein. The table records fewer than 40,000 distinct CDR3 sequences, over 7% of them present only once. The sequencing sample was made of peripheral blood. The receptors stem from an adult who had HIV and had not received antiretroviral therapy, or was an uninfected healthy control (not recorded which). The CDR3 runs from the conserved cysteine through the conserved F or W. The order of the fields is CDR3 protein, CDR3 DNA, clone size, J gene, D gene, V gene. A D gene is named only where the DNA matches it firmly. Not all rows give a size; the values are once, few, many and, for expanded clones, a class.

CASSSLEGSGGNEQFF	TGTGCCAGCAGCTCCTTAGAGGGTAGCGGGGGCAATGAGCAGTTCTTC	many	TRBJ2-1	TRBD2	TRBV7-9
CAAGGLDTQYF	TGTGCCGCTGGGGGGTTAGATACGCAGTATTTT	few	TRBJ2-3	-	TRBV27
CSVPTGEDGVLF	TGCAGCGTCCCGACAGGCGAGGACGGGGTTCTTTTT	few	TRBJ1-4	-	TRBV29-1
CASSQDLSTDTQYF	TGCGCCAGCAGCCAAGATCTTAGCACAGATACGCAGTATTTT	-	TRBJ2-3	-	TRBV4-3
CSVVAADTYEQYF	TGCAGCGTTGTAGCCGCGGATACCTACGAGCAGTACTTC	few	TRBJ2-7	-	TRBV29-1
CATSRDRRAGAGAQRQETQYF	TGTGCCACCAGCAGAGATCGGCGGGCCGGAGCGGGGGCTCAGAGGCAGGAGACCCAGTACTTC	-	TRBJ2-5	TRBD2	TRBV15
CSVGGTGGYEQYF	TGCAGCGTGGGGGGGACAGGGGGTTACGAGCAGTACTTC	many	TRBJ2-7	TRBD1	TRBV29-1
CATSETGVADTQYF	TGTGCCACTTCCGAGACCGGAGTGGCGGATACGCAGTATTTT	few	TRBJ2-3	-	TRBV2
CASSPPKGTANTEAFF	TGTGCCAGCTCACCACCGAAGGGGACAGCGAACACTGAAGCTTTCTTT	many	TRBJ1-1	TRBD1	TRBV18
CASSLAMDRAVGYEQYF	TGTGCCAGCAGCTTAGCTATGGACAGGGCCGTGGGGTACGAGCAGTACTTC	-	TRBJ2-7	TRBD1	TRBV7-2
CASSKEVRRGRDTQYF	TGTGCCAGCAGCAAAGAAGTTCGCCGGGGTCGAGATACGCAGTATTTT	few	TRBJ2-3	-	TRBV21-1
CASSLPRPSTGELFF	TGTGCCAGCAGCTTACCCAGGCCGAGCACCGGGGAGCTGTTTTTT	many	TRBJ2-2	-	TRBV7-9
CSVVLAGTTDTQYF	TGCAGCGTTGTACTAGCGGGGACCACAGATACGCAGTATTTT	-	TRBJ2-3	TRBD2	TRBV29-1
CSAGTLGANYGYTF	TGCAGTGCAGGGACCCTGGGGGCTAACTATGGCTACACCTTC	few	TRBJ1-2	-	TRBV20-1
CASSRSRVSYNEQFF	TGTGCCAGCAGCCGGTCCAGAGTATCCTACAATGAGCAGTTCTTC	many	TRBJ2-1	-	TRBV7-8
CSVEISSANTGELFF	TGCAGCGTTGAAATTTCCAGCGCGAACACCGGGGAGCTGTTTTTT	medium-sized	TRBJ2-2	-	TRBV29-1
CAISDGQNTDTQYF	TGTGCCATCAGTGACGGACAGAACACAGATACGCAGTATTTT	medium-sized	TRBJ2-3	-	TRBV10-3
CSAREATFGTREQFF	TGCAGTGCTAGAGAGGCCACCTTCGGGACTAGAGAGCAGTTCTTC	many	TRBJ2-1	TRBD2	TRBV20-1
CSASSGADVKLFF	TGCAGTGCTAGTAGTGGGGCGGATGTAAAACTGTTTTTT	-	TRBJ1-4	-	TRBV20-1
CASSYSIVQGYEQYF	TGTGCCAGCAGTTACTCGATTGTTCAGGGCTACGAGCAGTACTTC	many	TRBJ2-7	-	TRBV6-6
CSVDGGHGYTF	TGCAGCGTTGACGGGGGTCATGGCTACACCTTC	many	TRBJ1-2	-	TRBV29-1
CASSPRTVNTGELFF	TGCGCCAGCAGCCCGAGGACAGTTAACACCGGGGAGCTGTTTTTT	many	TRBJ2-2	-	TRBV5-1
CASSPGSFTEAFF	TGTGCCAGCAGCCCCGGGTCATTCACTGAAGCTTTCTTT	many	TRBJ1-1	-	TRBV7-8
CASSSWTGLFSEAFF	TGTGCCAGCAGCTCCTGGACAGGGTTGTTTTCTGAAGCTTTCTTT	-	TRBJ1-1	TRBD1	TRBV7-2
CASSTGEYGYTF	TGTGCCAGCAGCACAGGGGAATATGGCTACACCTTC	-	TRBJ1-2	TRBD1	TRBV7-9
CASSVERSHSGANVLTF	TGTGCCAGCAGCGTAGAGCGCAGCCACTCTGGGGCCAACGTCCTGACTTTC	many	TRBJ2-6	-	TRBV9
CASSLAGGGGFYEQYF	TGTGCCAGCAGCTTGGCGGGCGGGGGTGGATTCTACGAGCAGTACTTC	-	TRBJ2-7	TRBD2	TRBV5-4
CASSGVADTQYF	TGTGCCAGCAGTGGGGTTGCAGATACGCAGTATTTT	many	TRBJ2-3	-	TRBV28
CASSSNYEQYF	TGTGCCAGCAGCTCGAACTACGAGCAGTACTTC	-	TRBJ2-7	-	TRBV7-9
CASSPDRGPTEAFF	TGTGCCAGCAGCCCGGACAGGGGGCCTACTGAAGCTTTCTTT	-	TRBJ1-1	TRBD1	TRBV11-1
CASSPPGLAAYEQYF	TGTGCCAGCTCCCCTCCGGGACTAGCTGCCTACGAGCAGTACTTC	medium-sized	TRBJ2-7	TRBD2	TRBV19
CSVEGVGADTQYF	TGCAGCGTTGAGGGGGTTGGCGCAGATACGCAGTATTTT	-	TRBJ2-3	-	TRBV29-1
CASSPRDPGTGELFF	TGTGCCAGCAGTCCCAGGGATCCGGGGACCGGGGAGCTGTTTTTT	many	TRBJ2-2	-	TRBV12-3/TRBV12-4
CSARLAGGTDTQYF	TGCAGTGCTAGGCTGGCGGGGGGCACAGATACGCAGTATTTT	many	TRBJ2-3	TRBD2	TRBV20-1
CASSSVVSSGANVLTF	TGTGCCAGCAGTTCGGTCGTAAGCTCTGGGGCCAACGTCCTGACTTTC	few	TRBJ2-6	-	TRBV12-3/TRBV12-4
CASSLGVSEAFF	TGTGCCAGCAGCTTAGGGGTTTCTGAAGCTTTCTTT	few	TRBJ1-1	-	TRBV11-2
CASSFSGGAYEQYF	TGTGCCAGCAGCTTTAGCGGGGGGGCCTACGAGCAGTACTTC	-	TRBJ2-7	TRBD2	TRBV7-3